One and the same sample provided the 27 T cell receptor beta chains below, sequenced in a study of blood T cell repertoires in COVID-19. Sequencing was performed with immunoSEQ multiplex PCR; in TCRdb, only in-frame clones are kept and a portion is missing. This table holds 300,000 or so clones, about 87% found once. The specimen was peripheral blood. The source is a woman aged 35 to 49 with acute or convalescent COVID-19.

J is TRBJ1-2 and V is TRBV14, with D tentatively TRBD1 (6 bases). There are 15 residues in the CDR3. CDR1 and CDR2 (germline): SGHDN, FVKESK. Trimming left V 0 bases short and J 8 bases short, with 16 bases between. The CDR3 region has the DNA TGTGCCAGCAGCCAAGATGTTACAGGGATAGAGGGCTACACCTTC. This encodes CASSQDVTGIEGYTF.

In this sample, this clone turned up once. The gene calls are TRBV10-3 and TRBJ1-2; weak D call: TRBD1 (5 bases). Germline V gives CDR1 ENHRY, CDR2 SYGVKD. The V gene lost 2 bases and the J gene lost 2 bases, with 12 bases spanning the gap. The CDR3 runs to 15 residues. CDR3: CAISEKSDTNYGYTF. CDR3 sequence (DNA): TGTGCCATCAGTGAGAAATCGGACACCAACTATGGCTACACCTTC.

Only one count was recorded for this clone. The chain couples TRBV5-6 to TRBJ2-2; 10 bases agree with TRBD1. Germline loops: CDR1 SGHDT, CDR2 YYEEEE. The length of the CDR3 is 15 residues. V lost 6 bases and J lost 7; bases outside the gene matches: 9. This chain's CDR3 is CASNDDRGLSGELFF. DNA of the CDR3: TGTGCCAGCAACGATGACAGGGGGCTTAGCGGGGAGCTGTTTTTT.

The rearrangement links TRBV12-5 to TRBJ2-3; the D gene is possibly TRBD1 (6 bases). The CDR3 runs to 15 residues. Germline CDR1 is LGHNT and CDR2 is FRNRAP. V lost 1 base, J lost 11 bases, and 19 bases lay in between. CDR3 coding DNA: TGTGCTAGTGGTTTGGCCCCAGGGCCGAGCAGGGGGCAGTATTTT. Its protein is CASGLAPGPSRGQYF.

The chain has TRBV5-1 and TRBJ1-1; 7 bases fit TRBD1. The V and J ends lost 0 bases and 3 bases, in that order; junction bases with no gene match: 5. Per germline, CDR1 SGHRS and CDR2 YFSETQ. There are 15 residues in the CDR3. CDR3 coding DNA: TGCGCCAGCAGCTTGGGACAGGGATTTGACACTGAAGCTTTCTTT. Its protein is CASSLGQGFDTEAFF.

The CDR3 DNA reads as TGTGCCTGGAGTGAAGGAGGGCTTGGGCCCCAGCATTTT. Amino acid sequence: CAWSEGGLGPQHF. The chain uses TRBV30 and TRBJ1-5; D gene ambiguous. V lost 1 base, J lost 9 bases, and 13 bases lay in between. The germline V gene has CDR1 GTSNPN and CDR2 SVGIG (reference sequence). This CDR3 has 13 residues. Full variable domain (outside the CDR3, taken from reference TRBV30 and TRBJ1-5): SQTIHQWPATLVQPVGSPLSLECTVEGTSNPNLYWYRQAAGRGLQLLFYSVGIGQISSEVPQNLSASRPQDRQFILSSKKLLLSDSGFYLCAWSEGGLGPQHFGDGTRLSIL.

The sample holds one count of this clone. This chain connects TRBV27 to TRBJ2-3; TRBD2 aligns across 14 bases. The junction had 5 bases not matched to a gene; V was cut back by 6 bases and J by 3 bases. CDR3 length: 16 residues. Germline-derived CDR1 and CDR2 are MNHEY and SMNVEV (reference sequence). The CDR3 DNA reads TGTGCCAGCAGCCTGACTAGCGGGGGGGTTACAGATACGCAGTATTTT. Amino acid sequence: CASSLTSGGVTDTQYF.

J is TRBJ1-5 and V is TRBV21-1. TRBV21-1 is marked as a pseudogene. The CDR3 consists of 19 residues. CDR3 sequence (DNA): TGTGCCAGCAGCAAACTAAGGGGGGGGGAAGCCGAGATTCAGGAGCCCCAGCATTTT. Translating it yields CASSKLRGGEAEIQEPQHF.

This clone was seen more than once but under ten times. J is TRBJ2-3 and V is TRBV6-2 or TRBV6-3; 8 positions match TRBD2. Germline V gene lookup returns CDR1 MNHEY and CDR2 SVGEGT. J gave up 0 bases and V 2 bases, and 13 bases lay outside the gene matches. The CDR3 covers 19 residues. The CDR3 coding sequence is TGTGCCAGCAGTTACCCCCTGGGCGCGGGGGGCACGAGCACAGATACGCAGTATTTT. This gives the protein CASSYPLGAGGTSTDTQYF.

The chain couples TRBV5-4 to TRBJ2-1; 15 nucleotides align to TRBD2. Trimming took 3 bases from V and 9 from J; bases not matched to a gene: 4. The CDR3 has 15 residues. Germline lookup yields CDR1 SGHNT and CDR2 YYREEE (reference sequence). The CDR3 bases are TGTGCCAGCAGCTCCTGGACTAGCGGGGGGGCTGAGCAGTTCTTC. Translated: CASSSWTSGGAEQFF.

The V gene is TRBV27, the J gene TRBJ2-3; 7 bases align to TRBD2. CDR1 is MNHEY and CDR2 is SMNVEV in the germline V gene (reference sequence). The ends lost 4 bases at V and 4 bases at J; junction bases unmatched: 17. The CDR3 spans 18 residues. CDR3 region: CASSSWGGVSGVADTQYF. The CDR3 DNA sequence: TGTGCCAGCAGTTCCTGGGGTGGGGTCAGCGGGGTAGCAGATACGCAGTATTTT.

The rearrangement joins TRBV27 to TRBJ1-2; TRBD1 is a possible D gene (5 bases). Germline V gene lookup returns CDR1 MNHEY and CDR2 SMNVEV (reference sequence). CDR3 length equals 12 residues. Trimming removed 6 bases from V and 1 base from J, with 6 bases in between. The CDR3 sequence is CASRGLNYGYTF. For the CDR3, the DNA is TGTGCCAGCAGGGGACTTAACTATGGCTACACCTTC.

The chain joins TRBV4-1 to TRBJ1-1; D not certain. The CDR3 spans 13 residues. The germline CDR1 and CDR2 sequences are MGHRA and YSYEKL. The ends were cut back, 4 bases at V and 6 bases at J, with 12 bases in the middle. The CDR3 reads CASSLAERAEAFF. Written as DNA, the CDR3 is TGCGCCAGCAGCCTGGCCGAGAGGGCTGAAGCTTTCTTT.

Concerning this clone: The sample contains more than one DNA sequence encoding this CDR3. This chain joins TRBV27 and TRBJ1-2; D gene ambiguous. Per germline, CDR1 MNHEY and CDR2 SMNVEV (reference sequence). The CDR3 spans 13 residues. Trimming took off 3 bases at V and 4 bases at J, with 9 bases between the two ends. The CDR3 region is CASSFRGSYGYTF. CDR3 in DNA: TGTGCCAGCAGTTTTCGGGGTTCCTATGGCTACACCTTC.

The V call is TRBV7-3, the J call TRBJ2-2; possible D gene TRBD2, 5 bases. Trimming left V 2 bases short and J 7 bases short, with 20 bases between. Germline V gives CDR1 SGHTA, CDR2 FQGTGA. The CDR3 is made up of 17 amino acids. CDR3 sequence: CASSLFGPSRSSGELFF. In nucleotides, the CDR3 is TGTGCCAGCAGCTTATTTGGGCCTAGCAGGTCTAGCGGGGAGCTGTTTTTT.

This chain joins TRBV9 and TRBJ2-2; D call uncertain. V dropped 0 bases and J dropped 8 bases, with 11 bases sitting between them. The CDR3 is 14 residues long. Germline CDR1 reads SGDLS; CDR2 reads YYNGEE. This chain's CDR3 is CASSVALDSGELFF. In DNA form, the CDR3 reads TGTGCCAGCAGCGTAGCGCTAGATTCTGGGGAGCTGTTTTTT. Complete variable domain (other parts from reference TRBV9 and TRBJ2-2): DSGVTQTPKHLITATGQRVTLRCSPRSGDLSVYWYQQSLDQGLQFLIQYYNGEERAKGNILERFSAQQFPDLHSELNLSSLELGDSALYFCASSVALDSGELFFGEGSRLTVL.

CDR3 sequence: CASSPRQTLAGGLYTGELFF. Written as DNA, the CDR3 is TGTGCCAGCAGCCCCCGGCAAACCCTAGCGGGGGGGCTATACACCGGGGAGCTGTTTTTT. The V gene is TRBV7-3, the J gene TRBJ2-2; 12 bases are shared with TRBD2. Germline V CDR1 and CDR2: SGHTA, FQGTGA. The CDR3 extends over 20 amino acids. The ends lost 5 bases at V and 3 bases at J; junction bases unmatched: 16.

The count of this clone is one. V and J are TRBV6-1 and TRBJ1-1, with D uncertain. V dropped 4 bases and J dropped 0 bases, with 18 bases sitting between them. CDR1 and CDR2 from the germline V gene are MNHNS and SASEGT. This CDR3 is built from 17 residues. DNA of the CDR3: TGTGCCAGCAGTGGACCCCCAGGAGGGTACATGAACACTGAAGCTTTCTTT. This gives the protein CASSGPPGGYMNTEAFF.

The chain links TRBV9 to TRBJ2-3, with 7 bases lining up with TRBD2. The junction had 8 bases not matched to a gene; V was cut back by 7 bases and J by 6 bases. The CDR3 extends over 13 amino acids. From germline, CDR1 is SGDLS and CDR2 YYNGEE. CDR3 loop: CASGGGPQDTQYF. The CDR3 DNA is TGTGCCAGCGGGGGAGGGCCTCAGGATACGCAGTATTTT.

CDR3 residues: CASSGRGDTQYF. The CDR3 nucleotides are TGTGCCAGCAGTGGCCGGGGGGATACGCAGTATTTT. V is TRBV2 and J is TRBJ2-3; D is possibly TRBD2 (6 bases). V lost 4 bases and J 6 bases, leaving 8 bases between the germline ends. The V gene's germline CDR1 is SNHLY and CDR2 FYNNEI. The CDR3 length is 12 residues.

The chain carries TRBV6-4 and TRBJ1-2; no clear D gene. Germline V gene data show CDR1 as MRHNA and CDR2 as SNTAGT. The CDR3 loop spans 13 amino acids. Trimming took off 5 bases at V and 7 bases at J, with 14 bases between the two ends. CDR3 region: CASSPIIGSGYTF. CDR3 coding DNA: TGTGCCAGCAGTCCTATAATTGGGAGTGGCTACACCTTC.

The gene calls are TRBV15 and TRBJ1-6; the D is unclear. CDR1 is LNHNV and CDR2 is YYDKDF in the germline V gene (reference sequence). Trimming pared 6 bases from V and 0 bases from J, leaving 12 bases between. This CDR3 spans 16 amino acids. CDR3 region: CATRGPGSSYNSPLHF. For the CDR3, the DNA is TGTGCCACCAGGGGTCCCGGGAGCTCCTATAATTCACCCCTCCACTTT.

The chain uses TRBV11-2 and TRBJ2-1, with a weak D call TRBD2 (5 bases). This CDR3 is 16 amino acids long. Trimming left V 2 bases short and J 8 bases short, with 19 bases between. Germline V gives CDR1 SGHAT, CDR2 FQNNGV. Written as DNA, the CDR3 is TGTGCCAGCAGCTTAATCCGGGGTTCCCCCGTCCATGAGCAGTTCTTC. Protein: CASSLIRGSPVHEQFF. Using reference TRBV11-2 and TRBJ2-1 for the parts outside the CDR3, the full variable domain is EAGVAQSPRYKIIEKRQSVAFWCNPISGHATLYWYQQILGQGPKLLIQFQNNGVVDDSQLPKDRFSAERLKGVDSTLKIQPAKLEDSAVYLCASSLIRGSPVHEQFFGPGTRLTVL.

This chain uses TRBV28 with TRBJ2-1, with 8 bases that match TRBD2. This CDR3 is 19 amino acids long. Germline values: CDR1 MDHEN, CDR2 SYDVKM. Losses at the gene ends were 6 bases for V and 0 bases for J; bases not matched to a gene: 16. This CDR3 reads CASSTIAGTTQSSYNEQFF. The CDR3 DNA reads TGTGCCAGCAGCACGATAGCGGGGACTACTCAAAGCTCCTACAATGAGCAGTTCTTC.

For this clone: Other DNA sequences in this sample translate to the same CDR3. The V and J genes are TRBV25-1 and TRBJ1-5, with TRBD1 as a possible D gene (6 bases). Trimming stripped 2 bases from V and 3 bases from J, with 8 bases between. CDR3 length equals 14 residues. Germline V gene data show CDR1 as MGHDK and CDR2 as SYGVNS. The CDR3, as DNA: TGTGCCAGCAGTGAAACAGGGCTCAATCAGCCCCAGCATTTT. This gives the protein CASSETGLNQPQHF.

The chain links TRBV2 to TRBJ1-2; TRBD1 matches 12 bases. Germline V gene data show CDR1 as SNHLY and CDR2 as FYNNEI. The trim removed 5 bases at V and 3 bases at J, leaving 7 bases unmatched. The CDR3 loop spans 16 amino acids. CDR3 protein: CASSSVGTGGDYGYTF. The CDR3 DNA sequence: TGTGCCAGCAGTTCTGTTGGGACAGGGGGCGACTATGGCTACACCTTC.

This clone showed up just a few times. V is TRBV12-2 and J is TRBJ1-2; TRBD1, the table's D call, lacks a check against the DNA. TRBV12-2 is marked as a pseudogene. The CDR3 contains 14 residues. Here the CDR3 reads CASRLPGTVYGYTF. Written as DNA, the CDR3 is TGTGCAAGTCGCTTACCCGGGACAGTCTATGGCTACACCTTC.